This T cell receptor (beta chain) was found in a study of blood T cell repertoires in COVID-19. Here immunoSEQ multiplex PCR was the method, and the copy in TCRdb shows in-frame clones only, minus some. The repertoire holds 60,000 to 90,000 clones, with 74% as singletons. This TCR derives from a human donor with acute or convalescent COVID-19. The donor label of this sample is uncertain. Sequenced material: peripheral blood.

CDR3 protein: CASTSRGGALSYEQYF. In DNA, the CDR3 is TGTGCCAGCACCTCGCGTGGCGGTGCCCTCTCCTACGAGCAGTACTTC. The chain uses TRBV28 and TRBJ2-7; D remains unclear. The CDR3 covers 16 residues. V lost 7 bases and J lost 0, with 19 bases in between. The V gene's germline CDR1 is MDHEN and CDR2 SYDVKM.